This T cell receptor beta chain stems from a study of post-analysis software for immune sequencing data. Libraries were made from TCR beta cDNA, and they carried unique molecular identifiers. TCRdb reprocessed the PCR reads with MiXCR, giving one entry per CDR3 protein. The data hold fewer than 850,000 distinct CDR3 sequences, with just under 30% observed a single time. The sequence was obtained from a girl aged 5 to 17 with multiple sclerosis. The sequenced material came from blood.

CDR3 sequence reads: CATSRDRRRGEQFF. CDR3 coding DNA: TGTGCCACCAGCAGAGATCGTCGCCGCGGGGAGCAGTTCTTC. V is TRBV15 and J is TRBJ2-1, with D maybe TRBD2 (5 bases). This CDR3 has 14 amino acids. CDR1 is LNHNV, CDR2 YYDKDF, per germline (reference sequence). V was trimmed by 0 bases and J by 10 bases, leaving 13 bases between them.